The sample holds many counts of the clone carrying this TCR beta chain. The data belong to a study of early T cells in non-severe SARS-CoV-2 infection. Study details: Investigators sequenced bulk RNA drawn from unsorted whole blood, and chains remained unpaired.

One entry per CDR3 protein results from TCRdb running MiXCR on the 5' RACE reads. The sample includes about 81,000 distinct CDR3 sequences, roughly 5.7% of them seen just once. V lost 8 bases and J 0 bases, leaving 8 bases between the germline ends. This CDR3 is 14 amino acids long. Germline V gene sequence: CDR1 SGHTA, CDR2 FQGNSA. The receptor was isolated from an adult who was a healthcare worker with PCR-confirmed SARS-CoV-2 infection or an uninfected control (not recorded which). The chain couples TRBV7-2 to TRBJ2-6; D is unclear. Material: whole blood. The CDR3 DNA follows: TGTGCCAGCGGTTCTGTCTCTGGGGCCAACGTCCTGACTTTC. It encodes CASGSVSGANVLTF. Full variable domain (remainder filled in from reference TRBV7-2 and TRBJ2-6): GAGVSQSPSNKVTEKGKDVELRCDPISGHTALYWYRQSLGQGLEFLIYFQGNSAPDKSGLPSDRFSAERTGGSVSTLTIQRTQQEDSAVYLCASGSVSGANVLTFGAGSRLTVL.